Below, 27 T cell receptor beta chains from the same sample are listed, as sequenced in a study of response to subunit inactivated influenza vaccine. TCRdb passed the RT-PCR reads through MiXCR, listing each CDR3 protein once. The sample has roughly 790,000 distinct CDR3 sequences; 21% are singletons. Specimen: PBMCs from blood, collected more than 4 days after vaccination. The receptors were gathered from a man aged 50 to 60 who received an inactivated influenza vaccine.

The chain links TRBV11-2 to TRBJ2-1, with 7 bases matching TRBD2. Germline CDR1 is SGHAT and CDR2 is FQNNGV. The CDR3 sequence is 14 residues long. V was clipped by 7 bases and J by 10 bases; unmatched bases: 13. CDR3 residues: CASTFDRLAREQFF. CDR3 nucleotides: TGTGCCAGCACCTTTGACCGACTAGCACGAGAGCAGTTCTTC.

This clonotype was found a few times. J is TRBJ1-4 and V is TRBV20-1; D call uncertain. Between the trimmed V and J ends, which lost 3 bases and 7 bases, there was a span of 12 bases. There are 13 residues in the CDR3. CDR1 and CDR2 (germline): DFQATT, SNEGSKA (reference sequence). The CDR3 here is CSASLGSTEKLFF. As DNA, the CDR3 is TGCAGTGCTAGTCTGGGATCGACTGAAAAACTGTTTTTT.

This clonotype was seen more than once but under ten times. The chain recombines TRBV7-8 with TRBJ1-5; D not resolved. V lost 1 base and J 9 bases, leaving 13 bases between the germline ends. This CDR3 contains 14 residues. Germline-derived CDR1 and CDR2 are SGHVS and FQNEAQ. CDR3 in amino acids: CASSLEVLGRPQHF. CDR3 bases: TGTGCCAGCAGCTTAGAGGTACTGGGGAGGCCCCAGCATTTT.

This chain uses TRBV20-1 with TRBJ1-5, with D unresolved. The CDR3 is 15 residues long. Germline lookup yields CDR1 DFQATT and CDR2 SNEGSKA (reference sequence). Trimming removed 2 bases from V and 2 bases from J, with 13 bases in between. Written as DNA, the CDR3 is TGCAGTGCTAGATTACCTGACCGTCGCAATCAGCCCCAGCATTTT. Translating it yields CSARLPDRRNQPQHF.

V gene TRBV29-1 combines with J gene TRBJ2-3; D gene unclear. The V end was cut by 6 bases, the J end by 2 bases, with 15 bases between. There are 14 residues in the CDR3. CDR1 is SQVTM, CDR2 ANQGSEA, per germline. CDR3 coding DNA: TGCAGCGTGGGTAGCCCACACGTCACAGATACGCAGTATTTT. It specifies CSVGSPHVTDTQYF.

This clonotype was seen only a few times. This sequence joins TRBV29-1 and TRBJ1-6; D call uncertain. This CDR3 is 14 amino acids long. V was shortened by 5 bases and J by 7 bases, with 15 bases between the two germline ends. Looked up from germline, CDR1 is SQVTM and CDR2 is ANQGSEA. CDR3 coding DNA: TGCAGCGTTCGCCTCGACGGTAGAAATTCACCCCTCCACTTT. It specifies CSVRLDGRNSPLHF.

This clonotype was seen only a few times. DNA for the CDR3: TGTGCCAGCAGCGTTAGCGGGGGAGTCGATGAGACCCAGTACTTC. Residues: CASSVSGGVDETQYF. The genes are TRBV2 and TRBJ2-5; TRBD2 matches at 9 bases. Trimming took 6 bases from V and 5 from J; bases not matched to a gene: 10. The germline V gene encodes CDR1 SNHLY and CDR2 FYNNEI. CDR3 size: 15 residues.

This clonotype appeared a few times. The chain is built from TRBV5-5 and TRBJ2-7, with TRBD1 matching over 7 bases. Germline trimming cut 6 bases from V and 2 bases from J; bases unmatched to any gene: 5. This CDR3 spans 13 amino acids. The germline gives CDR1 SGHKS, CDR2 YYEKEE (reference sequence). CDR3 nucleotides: TGTGCCAGCACAGAAGGGGGCCCCTACGAGCAGTACTTC. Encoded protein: CASTEGGPYEQYF.

CDR3 coding DNA: TGTGCCACCAGCAAGGAACGGGAGGGTCCCTACGAGCAGTACTTC. Its translation: CATSKEREGPYEQYF. V usage is TRBV15 and J usage is TRBJ2-7; 8 nucleotides agree with TRBD2. Germline-derived CDR1 and CDR2 are LNHNV and YYDKDF (reference sequence). This CDR3 region has 15 residues. J lost 2 bases, V lost 4 bases, and 7 bases had no gene match.

DNA for the CDR3: TGTGCCAGCAGCTTAGTGACAGGGGGAGGATTAGAGACCCAGTACTTC. Residues: CASSLVTGGGLETQYF. J is TRBJ2-5 and V is TRBV7-6; 9 nucleotides line up with TRBD1. The CDR3 is made up of 16 amino acids. Per the germline V gene, CDR1 is SGHVS and CDR2 is FNYEAQ. The V segment lost 1 base and the J segment 4 bases; nucleotides outside the gene matches: 7.

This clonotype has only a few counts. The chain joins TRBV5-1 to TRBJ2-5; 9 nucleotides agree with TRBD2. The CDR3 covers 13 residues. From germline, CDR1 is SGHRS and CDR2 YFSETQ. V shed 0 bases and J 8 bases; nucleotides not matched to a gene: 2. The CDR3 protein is CASSLALAGTQYF. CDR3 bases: TGCGCCAGCAGCTTGGCCCTAGCGGGAACCCAGTACTTC.

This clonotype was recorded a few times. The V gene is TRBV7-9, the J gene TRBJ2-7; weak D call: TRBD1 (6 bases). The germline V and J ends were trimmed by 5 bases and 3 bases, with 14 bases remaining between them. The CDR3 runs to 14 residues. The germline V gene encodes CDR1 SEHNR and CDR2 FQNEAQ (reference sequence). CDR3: CASSPTGRYYEQYF. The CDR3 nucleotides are TGTGCCAGCAGCCCAACAGGGCGTTACTACGAGCAGTACTTC.

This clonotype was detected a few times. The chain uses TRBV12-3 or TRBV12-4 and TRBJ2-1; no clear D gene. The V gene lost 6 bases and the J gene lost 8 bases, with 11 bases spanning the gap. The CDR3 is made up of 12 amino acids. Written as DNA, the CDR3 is TGTGCCAGCAGCCCTCATCACCATGAGCAGTTCTTC. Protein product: CASSPHHHEQFF.

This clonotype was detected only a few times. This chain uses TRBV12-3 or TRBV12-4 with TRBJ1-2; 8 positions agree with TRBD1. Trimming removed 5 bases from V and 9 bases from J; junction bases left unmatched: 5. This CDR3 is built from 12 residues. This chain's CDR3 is CASSVRQGSYTF. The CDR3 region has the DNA TGTGCCAGCAGTGTTCGACAGGGGAGCTACACCTTC.

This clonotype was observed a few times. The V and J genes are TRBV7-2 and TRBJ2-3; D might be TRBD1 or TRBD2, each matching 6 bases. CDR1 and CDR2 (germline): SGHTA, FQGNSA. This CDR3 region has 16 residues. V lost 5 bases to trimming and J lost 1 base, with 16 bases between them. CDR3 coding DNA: TGTGCCAGCAGCAGAGACGGGGGCGCCGGCACAGATACGCAGTATTTT. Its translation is CASSRDGGAGTDTQYF.

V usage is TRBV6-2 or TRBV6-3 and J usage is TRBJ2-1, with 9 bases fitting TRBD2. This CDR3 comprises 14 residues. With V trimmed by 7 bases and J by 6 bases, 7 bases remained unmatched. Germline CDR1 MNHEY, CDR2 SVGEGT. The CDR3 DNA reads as TGTGCCAGCACCCAGGCGGGGGGGCTCAATGAGCAGTTCTTC. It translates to CASTQAGGLNEQFF.

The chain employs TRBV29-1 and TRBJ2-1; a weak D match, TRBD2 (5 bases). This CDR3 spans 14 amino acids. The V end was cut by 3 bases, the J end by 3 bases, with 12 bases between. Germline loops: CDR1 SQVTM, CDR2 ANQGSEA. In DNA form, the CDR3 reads TGCAGCGTTGACGGCGGGTGGATCTACAATGAGCAGTTCTTC. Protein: CSVDGGWIYNEQFF.

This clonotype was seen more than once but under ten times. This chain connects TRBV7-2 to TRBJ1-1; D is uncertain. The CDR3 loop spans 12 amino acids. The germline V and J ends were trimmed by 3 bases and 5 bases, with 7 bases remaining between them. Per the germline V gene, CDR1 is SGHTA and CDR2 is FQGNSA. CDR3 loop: CASSFVRTEAFF. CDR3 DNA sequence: TGTGCCAGCAGCTTCGTCCGAACTGAAGCTTTCTTT.

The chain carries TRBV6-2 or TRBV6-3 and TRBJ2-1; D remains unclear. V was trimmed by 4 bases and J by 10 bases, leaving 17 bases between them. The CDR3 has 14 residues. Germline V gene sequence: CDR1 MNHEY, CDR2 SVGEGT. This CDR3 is CASSWDGVGPEQFF. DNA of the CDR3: TGTGCCAGCAGTTGGGATGGGGTCGGCCCCGAGCAGTTCTTC.

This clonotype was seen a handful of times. The CDR3 reads CSATRRLAGTGELFF. The CDR3 bases are TGCAGTGCTACCCGAAGACTAGCCGGCACCGGGGAGCTGTTTTTT. The genes are TRBV20-1 and TRBJ2-2; 7 positions agree with TRBD2. The germline CDR1 and CDR2 sequences are DFQATT and SNEGSKA (reference sequence). The J segment lost 4 bases and the V segment lost 4 bases, leaving 9 bases of the junction unmatched. This CDR3 region has 15 residues.

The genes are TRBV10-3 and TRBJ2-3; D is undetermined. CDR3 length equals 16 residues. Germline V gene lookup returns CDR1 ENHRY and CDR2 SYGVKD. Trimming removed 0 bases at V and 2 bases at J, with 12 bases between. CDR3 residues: CAISESVTQHTDTQYF. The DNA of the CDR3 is TGTGCCATCAGTGAGTCGGTAACCCAGCACACAGATACGCAGTATTTT.

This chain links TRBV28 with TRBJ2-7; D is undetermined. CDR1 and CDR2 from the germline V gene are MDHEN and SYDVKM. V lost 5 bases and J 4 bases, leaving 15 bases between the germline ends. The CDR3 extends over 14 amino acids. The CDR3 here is CASSPSLLGYEQYF. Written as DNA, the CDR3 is TGTGCCAGCAGTCCCTCCCTTCTCGGGTACGAGCAGTACTTC.

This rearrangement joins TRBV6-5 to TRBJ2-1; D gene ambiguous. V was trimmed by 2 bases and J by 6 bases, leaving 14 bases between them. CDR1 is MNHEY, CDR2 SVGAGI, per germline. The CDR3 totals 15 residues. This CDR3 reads CASSYGRSVVNEQFF. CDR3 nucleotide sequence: TGTGCCAGCAGTTACGGGCGGAGTGTGGTCAATGAGCAGTTCTTC.

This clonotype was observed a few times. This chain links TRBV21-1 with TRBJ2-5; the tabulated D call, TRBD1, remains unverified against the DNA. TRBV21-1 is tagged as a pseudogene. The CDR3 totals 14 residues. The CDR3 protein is CASSRPTGSETQYF. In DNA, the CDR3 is TGTGCCAGCAGCAGACCTACAGGGTCCGAGACCCAGTACTTC.

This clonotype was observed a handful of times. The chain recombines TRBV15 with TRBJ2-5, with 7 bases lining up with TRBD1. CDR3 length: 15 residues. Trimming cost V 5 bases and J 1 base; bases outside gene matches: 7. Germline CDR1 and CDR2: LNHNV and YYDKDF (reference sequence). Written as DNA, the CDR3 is TGTGCCACCAGCGGGAAATGGACAGGCCAAGAGACCCAGTACTTC. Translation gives CATSGKWTGQETQYF.

In DNA form, the CDR3 reads TGTGCCAGCAGCTTCTACGGCCGGGGAGTAGCCAAAAACATTCAGTACTTC. This encodes CASSFYGRGVAKNIQYF. The chain employs TRBV11-2 and TRBJ2-4; D may be TRBD2 (5 bases). CDR1 is SGHAT and CDR2 is FQNNGV in the germline V gene. The CDR3 loop spans 17 amino acids. Trimming left V 3 bases short and J 0 bases short, with 15 bases between.

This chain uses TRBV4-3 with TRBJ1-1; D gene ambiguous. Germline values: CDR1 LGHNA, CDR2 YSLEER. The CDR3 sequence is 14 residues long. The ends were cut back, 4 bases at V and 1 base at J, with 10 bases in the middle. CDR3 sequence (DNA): TGCGCCAGCAGCCTCCAGGTACAGAACACTGAAGCTTTCTTT. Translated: CASSLQVQNTEAFF.